Following are 28 T cell receptor beta chains from one sample sequenced in a study of blood T cell repertoires in COVID-19. TCRdb keeps only in-frame clones here, not all; method: immunoSEQ multiplex PCR. The sample has roughly 300,000 clones, around 87% seen once. The sequencing sample was made of PBMCs or T cells enriched from blood (not recorded which). These receptors all come from a woman aged 25 to 39 who had recovered from COVID-19.

The rearrangement uses TRBV11-3 and TRBJ2-5; 8 nucleotides agree with TRBD2. CDR1 SGHNT and CDR2 YENEEA come from the germline V gene. Losses at the gene ends were 0 bases for V and 7 bases for J; bases not matched to a gene: 4. This CDR3 contains 14 residues. The CDR3 sequence: CASSLDSGDGTQYF. The CDR3 coding sequence is TGTGCCAGCAGCTTAGATAGCGGGGACGGGACCCAGTACTTC.

The V and J genes are TRBV5-8 and TRBJ1-2; weak D call: TRBD1 (6 bases). The CDR3 is made up of 14 amino acids. The germline V gene has CDR1 SGHTS and CDR2 YDEGEE. Between the trimmed V and J ends, which lost 1 base and 2 bases, there was a span of 9 bases. The DNA for the CDR3 is TGTGCCAGCAGCTTGCAGGGGCGGAACTATGGCTACACCTTC. Translation gives CASSLQGRNYGYTF.

This clone appeared a few times. V is TRBV3-1 (or the pseudogene TRBV3-2) and J is TRBJ1-2, with TRBD1 identical over 7 bases. The ends lost 4 bases at V and 7 bases at J; junction bases unmatched: 12. Germline assignment: CDR1 LGHDT and CDR2 YNNKEL (reference sequence). This CDR3 comprises 15 residues. The chain's CDR3 is CASSPTQGGLGGYTF. CDR3 in DNA: TGTGCCAGCAGCCCCACCCAGGGGGGTTTGGGTGGCTACACCTTC.

The gene calls are TRBV5-1 and TRBJ2-7; 14 bases match TRBD2. Trimming at V came to 5 bases and at J to 6 bases, leaving 4 bases not matched to a gene. The length of the CDR3 is 14 residues. Germline V gene lookup returns CDR1 SGHRS and CDR2 YFSETQ. The CDR3 is CASSPGTSGGEQYF. The CDR3, as DNA: TGCGCCAGCAGTCCTGGGACTAGCGGGGGCGAGCAGTACTTC.

In this sample, this clone turned up a few times. CDR3 sequence (DNA): TGTGCCAGTAGTCCTAGCGGACTCACAGATACGCAGTATTTT. Translating gives CASSPSGLTDTQYF. The J gene is TRBJ2-3, the V gene TRBV19; 7 nucleotides match TRBD2. The CDR3 has 14 residues. Germline V CDR1 and CDR2: LNHDA, SQIVND (reference sequence). V shed 5 bases and J 2 bases; nucleotides not matched to a gene: 4.

The gene calls are TRBV3-1 (or the pseudogene TRBV3-2) and TRBJ1-3; the D gene is possibly TRBD1 (6 bases). The CDR3 covers 13 residues. With 6 bases removed from V and 4 bases from J, the gap between germline ends came to 10 bases. CDR1 is LGHDT and CDR2 is YNNKEL in the germline V gene (reference sequence). The CDR3 protein is CASSGGVGNTIYF. Here the CDR3 DNA reads TGTGCCAGCAGTGGGGGCGTCGGAAACACCATATATTTT.

J is TRBJ2-2 and V is TRBV28, with D uncertain. The CDR3 sequence is 14 residues long. Between the trimmed V and J ends, which lost 3 bases and 1 base, there was a span of 6 bases. Germline CDR1 is MDHEN and CDR2 is SYDVKM. The chain's CDR3 is CASSLSQNTGELFF. The CDR3 coding sequence is TGTGCCAGCAGTTTGTCCCAGAACACCGGGGAGCTGTTTTTT. Variable domain in full (rest from reference TRBV28 and TRBJ2-2): DVKVTQSSRYLVKRTGEKVFLECVQDMDHENMFWYRQDPGLGLRLIYFSYDVKMKEKGDIPEGYSVSREKKERFSLILESASTNQTSMYLCASSLSQNTGELFFGEGSRLTVL.

The CDR3 reads CASSFEAGGQPQHF. CDR3 DNA: TGTGCCAGCAGTTTCGAGGCAGGGGGTCAGCCCCAGCATTTT. The V call is TRBV27, the J call TRBJ1-5; 7 bases line up with TRBD1. This CDR3 has 14 amino acids. Looked up from germline, CDR1 is MNHEY and CDR2 is SMNVEV (reference sequence). V shed 3 bases, J shed 6 bases, and the junction held 5 bases outside the gene matches.

The chain has TRBV7-3 and TRBJ2-1; 8 nucleotides align to TRBD1. V lost 5 bases, J lost 6 bases, and 6 bases stayed unmatched. CDR3 size: 14 residues. Germline-derived CDR1 and CDR2 are SGHTA and FQGTGA. CDR3 coding DNA: TGTGCCAGCAGCCTCGGGACAGGCGGCAATGAGCAGTTCTTC. This codes for CASSLGTGGNEQFF.

The V call is TRBV7-2, the J call TRBJ2-2, with a possible D match to TRBD1 (7 bases). Germline V gives CDR1 SGHTA, CDR2 FQGNSA. There are 15 residues in the CDR3. V was trimmed by 6 bases and J by 4 bases, leaving 15 bases between them. CDR3 nucleotide sequence: TGTGCCAGCAGTTCCGGAGGGGGCCTCACCGGGGAGCTGTTTTTT. Its protein product is CASSSGGGLTGELFF.

The V and J genes are TRBV28 and TRBJ2-2; D gene uncertain. The CDR3 is made up of 11 amino acids. Trimming stripped 7 bases from V and 5 bases from J, with 5 bases between. Germline CDR1 MDHEN, CDR2 SYDVKM. In DNA, the CDR3 is TGTGCCAGCACCCTTACCGGGGAGCTGTTTTTT. Amino acid sequence: CASTLTGELFF.

This chain joins TRBV5-6 and TRBJ1-2; D unclear. In germline, CDR1 is SGHDT, CDR2 YYEEEE. This CDR3 is built from 14 residues. Trimming pared 1 base from V and 8 bases from J, leaving 15 bases between. CDR3 DNA sequence: TGTGCCAGCAGCTTGCCCCAAACCCGGCGGGGCTACACCTTC. It is translated as CASSLPQTRRGYTF.

The J gene is TRBJ1-5, the V gene TRBV3-1 (or the pseudogene TRBV3-2), with D possibly being TRBD1 (6 bases). The ends were cut back, 1 base at V and 3 bases at J, with 10 bases in the middle. This CDR3 is 15 amino acids long. Germline values: CDR1 LGHDT, CDR2 YNNKEL (reference sequence). Here the CDR3 DNA reads TGTGCCAGCAGCCAAGGAACAGGGCTCAATCAGCCCCAGCATTTT. It codes for CASSQGTGLNQPQHF.

The J gene is TRBJ1-3, the V gene TRBV9; 8 nucleotides match TRBD1. In germline, CDR1 is SGDLS, CDR2 YYNGEE. Losses at the gene ends were 3 bases for V and 8 bases for J; bases not matched to a gene: 7. The CDR3 runs to 14 residues. This chain's CDR3 is CASSARQGRHTIYF. The DNA for the CDR3 is TGTGCCAGCAGCGCCCGACAGGGGCGGCACACCATATATTTT.

The chain is built from TRBV5-1 and TRBJ2-7, with 10 nucleotides matching TRBD1. The CDR3 is 13 residues long. Germline V gene data show CDR1 as SGHRS and CDR2 as YFSETQ. Trimming took 5 bases from V and 7 from J; bases not matched to a gene: 6. CDR3 bases: TGCGCCAGCAGGGGGACAGGGGATCGGGAGCAGTACTTC. Its translation is CASRGTGDREQYF. The whole variable domain, remainder taken from reference TRBV5-1 and TRBJ2-7, is KAGVTQTPRYLIKTRGQQVTLSCSPISGHRSVSWYQQTPGQGLQFLFEYFSETQRNKGNFPGRFSGRQFSNSRSEMNVSTLELGDSALYLCASRGTGDREQYFGPGTRLTVT.

J is TRBJ1-5 and V is TRBV4-3, with 9 bases that match TRBD1. CDR1 is LGHNA, CDR2 YSLEER, per germline. V lost 0 bases, J lost 5 bases, and 5 bases stayed unmatched. The CDR3 has 16 amino acids. CDR3 in DNA: TGCGCCAGCAGCCAAGATGCGACAGGGGGGGATCAGCCCCAGCATTTT. Translating it yields CASSQDATGGDQPQHF.

This chain links TRBV4-1 with TRBJ2-7; no clear D. The V and J ends lost 4 bases and 5 bases respectively, with 18 bases between them. The germline gives CDR1 MGHRA, CDR2 YSYEKL. The CDR3 loop spans 15 amino acids. In DNA form, the CDR3 reads TGCGCCAGCAGCCTTACGCTTCTGGTAGTCGACGAGCAGTACTTC. Its protein product is CASSLTLLVVDEQYF.

The V and J genes are TRBV6-5 and TRBJ2-7; D gene uncertain. Germline V gives CDR1 MNHEY, CDR2 SVGAGI. The CDR3 runs to 13 residues. The V end lost 1 base, the J end lost 4 bases, and 8 bases lay between the germline ends. This CDR3 reads CASSYFPAYEQYF. The CDR3 region has the DNA TGTGCCAGCAGTTACTTTCCCGCGTACGAGCAGTACTTC.

This rearrangement joins TRBV27 to TRBJ2-7; D is perhaps TRBD2 (5 bases). This CDR3 is 16 amino acids long. Germline V gene sequence: CDR1 MNHEY, CDR2 SMNVEV (reference sequence). The V gene lost 5 bases and the J gene lost 2 bases, with 19 bases spanning the gap. The CDR3 spells CASSPRGLRITYEQYF. The CDR3 DNA follows: TGTGCCAGCAGTCCTCGCGGGCTAAGAATTACCTACGAGCAGTACTTC.

This chain connects TRBV5-1 to TRBJ1-2; 9 positions match TRBD1. Germline V CDR1 and CDR2: SGHRS, YFSETQ. This CDR3 spans 17 amino acids. The junction had 14 bases not matched to a gene; V was cut back by 0 bases and J by 8 bases. DNA of the CDR3: TGCGCCAGCAGCTTGGTCCCGGGACAGGGAATTACCGGCGGCTACACCTTC. Its protein is CASSLVPGQGITGGYTF.

This chain joins TRBV4-1 and TRBJ2-1; D unresolved. CDR1 MGHRA and CDR2 YSYEKL come from the germline V gene. With 4 bases removed from V and 0 bases from J, the gap between germline ends came to 7 bases. The CDR3 is 14 residues long. CDR3: CASSRLSSYNEQFF. The CDR3 region has the DNA TGCGCCAGCAGCCGCTTGAGCTCCTACAATGAGCAGTTCTTC.

The chain joins TRBV19 to TRBJ1-5; tentatively, D is TRBD1 (5 bases). The CDR3 length is 15 residues. V was pared by 5 bases and J by 7 bases, with 18 bases between. Germline assignment: CDR1 LNHDA and CDR2 SQIVND (reference sequence). The CDR3 reads CASSPPGFIRQPQHF. The CDR3 DNA reads TGTGCCAGTAGTCCCCCAGGGTTTATCAGACAGCCCCAGCATTTT. The full variable domain, in which reference TRBV19 and TRBJ1-5 provide the parts outside the CDR3, is DGGITQSPKYLFRKEGQNVTLSCEQNLNHDAMYWYRQDPGQGLRLIYYSQIVNDFQKGDIAEGYSVSREKKESFPLTVTSAQKNPTAFYLCASSPPGFIRQPQHFGDGTRLSIL.

The gene calls are TRBV4-1 and TRBJ1-2, with 8 bases identical to TRBD1. Germline V gene sequence: CDR1 MGHRA, CDR2 YSYEKL. The length of the CDR3 is 14 residues. V was clipped by 1 base and J by 4 bases; unmatched bases: 2. CDR3: CASSQVDRGYGYTF. Written as DNA, the CDR3 is TGCGCCAGCAGCCAAGTCGACAGGGGCTATGGCTACACCTTC.

Only one count was recorded for this clone. The chain carries TRBV5-1 and TRBJ2-2; D is undetermined. CDR3 length: 13 residues. Germline CDR1 SGHRS, CDR2 YFSETQ. V was clipped by 0 bases and J by 4 bases, with 4 bases between them. CDR3 region: CASSLVLTGELFF. CDR3 coding DNA: TGCGCCAGCAGCTTGGTTCTCACCGGGGAGCTGTTTTTT. Complete variable domain (other parts from reference TRBV5-1 and TRBJ2-2): KAGVTQTPRYLIKTRGQQVTLSCSPISGHRSVSWYQQTPGQGLQFLFEYFSETQRNKGNFPGRFSGRQFSNSRSEMNVSTLELGDSALYLCASSLVLTGELFFGEGSRLTVL.

This chain connects TRBV7-6 to TRBJ1-4; the D is unclear. CDR1 SGHVS and CDR2 FNYEAQ come from the germline V gene. The germline V and J ends were trimmed by 1 base and 2 bases, with 14 bases remaining between them. The CDR3 runs to 17 residues. The CDR3 nucleotides read TGTGCCAGCAGCTTAGTAGCCAGCCGGGGTACTAATGAAAAACTGTTTTTT. Translated, it gives CASSLVASRGTNEKLFF. Full variable domain (outside the CDR3, taken from reference TRBV7-6 and TRBJ1-4): GAGVSQSPRYKVTKRGQDVALRCDPISGHVSLYWYRQALGQGPEFLTYFNYEAQQDKSGLPNDRFSAERPEGSISTLTIQRTEQRDSAMYRCASSLVASRGTNEKLFFGSGTQLSVL.

This sequence joins TRBV19 and TRBJ1-2, with TRBD1 identical over 7 bases. The ends lost 6 bases at V and 1 base at J; junction bases unmatched: 8. The CDR3 consists of 15 residues. From germline, CDR1 is LNHDA and CDR2 SQIVND (reference sequence). The CDR3 DNA follows: TGTGCCAGTAGCTCCGGGACAGTGATTAACTATGGCTACACCTTC. The encoded protein is CASSSGTVINYGYTF.

This clone was seen only once. The CDR3: CASSSPGRGDQPQHF. The DNA for the CDR3 is TGTGCCAGCAGCTCCCCGGGGAGGGGAGATCAGCCCCAGCATTTT. V usage is TRBV12-1 and J usage is TRBJ1-5. TRBV12-1 is a pseudogene. This CDR3 spans 15 amino acids.

The rearrangement joins TRBV28 to TRBJ1-2; 11 bases align to TRBD1. Germline values: CDR1 MDHEN, CDR2 SYDVKM. The CDR3 extends over 19 amino acids. V shed 6 bases, J shed 1 base, and the junction held 16 bases outside the gene matches. The CDR3 region has the DNA TGTGCCAGCAGCTACGAGATCGGACAGGGGGCGCGGGTTAACTATGGCTACACCTTC. This codes for CASSYEIGQGARVNYGYTF.